This T cell receptor (beta chain) is drawn from a study of beta chain features in type 1 diabetes. This CDR3 is 15 amino acids long. The ends lost 2 bases at V and 4 bases at J; junction bases unmatched: 4. In germline, CDR1 is LNHNV, CDR2 YYDKDF (reference sequence). This clone came up a few times. Its specificity is not known. Every isolated RNA sample was fully reverse transcribed, so sequencing captured expressed TCRB transcripts. The protocol was immunoSEQ multiplex PCR, while the TCRdb copy is restricted to in-frame clones and leaves out a portion. The sample lists approximately 340,000 clones, roughly 15% occurring once. Whole-study findings and limits: Compared to healthy donors, patients appeared to have naive, central memory and Treg TCRB repertoires that were more alike. In all four CD4+ subsets, TCRB CDR3 length was significantly, moderately reduced in type 1 diabetes.

The specimen sequenced was naive CD4+ T cells from blood. This sequence originates from a young woman in good health. The V call is TRBV15, the J call TRBJ2-2, with 7 positions matching TRBD1. In DNA, the CDR3 is TGTGCCACCAGCAGAAGAGCAGGGGGCACCGGGGAGCTGTTTTTT. Translation gives CATSRRAGGTGELFF.